This TCR beta chain was observed in a study of blood T cell repertoires in COVID-19. Sequencing was performed with immunoSEQ multiplex PCR; in TCRdb, only in-frame clones are kept and a portion is missing. Of around 100,000 clones listed, about 84% are singletons. The V and J ends lost 10 bases and 0 bases respectively, with 19 bases between them. CDR1 is LNHDA and CDR2 is SQIVND in the germline V gene (reference sequence). This CDR3 region has 16 residues. The V and J genes are TRBV19 and TRBJ1-3, with a possible D match to TRBD1 (6 bases). Sequences were obtained from peripheral blood. The receptor's source is a human donor in a cohort sampled during active COVID-19. The chain's CDR3 is CATSRTGHFSGNTIYF. CDR3 DNA: TGTGCCACCAGCAGAACAGGGCACTTCTCTGGAAACACCATATATTTT.